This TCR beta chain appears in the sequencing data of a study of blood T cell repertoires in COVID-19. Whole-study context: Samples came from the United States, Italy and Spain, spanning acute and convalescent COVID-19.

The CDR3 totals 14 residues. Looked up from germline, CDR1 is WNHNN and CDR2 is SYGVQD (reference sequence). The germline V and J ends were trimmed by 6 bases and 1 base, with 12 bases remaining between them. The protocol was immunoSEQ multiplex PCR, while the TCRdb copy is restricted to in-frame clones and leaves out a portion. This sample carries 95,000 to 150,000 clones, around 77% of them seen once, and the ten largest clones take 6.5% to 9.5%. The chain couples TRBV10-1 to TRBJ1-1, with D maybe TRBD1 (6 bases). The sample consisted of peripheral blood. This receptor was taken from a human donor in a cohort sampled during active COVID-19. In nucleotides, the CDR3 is TGCGCCAGCAGCATGGCAGGGGAGAACACTGAAGCTTTCTTT. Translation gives CASSMAGENTEAFF.